The sequence of this TCR beta chain was determined in a study of T-cell reconstitution after alpha-beta-depleted transplantation in children. Germline CDR1 SNHLY, CDR2 FYNNEI. CDR3 length equals 17 residues. Molecular barcoding with unique molecular identifiers was used for the TCRbeta library. Using its own MiXCR run on the PCR reads, TCRdb lists one record per CDR3 protein. The sample shows just under 550,000 distinct CDR3 sequences, around 20% of them seen only once. The chain combines TRBV2 with TRBJ2-7; 10 bases align to TRBD2. The specimen was PBMCs from the stem cell graft donor, collected from the stem cell graft. This receptor was identified in a human donor who donated a stem cell graft to a child with acute lymphoblastic leukemia. The CDR3 spells CAIKLALAGPGSYEQYF. CDR3 sequence (DNA): TGTGCGATAAAGTTGGCACTAGCGGGGCCCGGCTCCTACGAGCAGTACTTC. The complete variable domain, with remaining parts taken from reference TRBV2 and TRBJ2-7, reads EPEVTQTPSHQVTQMGQEVILRCVPISNHLYFYWYRQILGQKVEFLVSFYNNEISEKSEIFDDQFSVERPDGSNFTLKIRSTKLEDSAMYFCAIKLALAGPGSYEQYFGPGTRLTVT.